This T cell receptor (beta chain) was recorded in a study of blood T cell repertoires in COVID-19 (TCRdb year 2020). Turning to the overall study: Samples covering the acute and convalescent phases of COVID-19 were provided by collaborators in the United States, Italy and Spain. The material from the prospective study consisted of cDNA or gDNA derived from T cells, B-cell-depleted T cells, or PBMCs. Deeply sampled blood TCRbeta repertoires from subjects exposed to, actively infected with, or recovered from COVID-19 were included in the dataset. The repertoires were made available in a free public database intended to serve as a resource for research on the immune response to SARS-CoV-2. Samples came from the ongoing ImmuneRACE study (first 160 participants) plus 1,254 subjects from 6 global collaborators. A de-identified subject ID, COVID-19 status, age in years and sex were almost always included in the sample metadata. Where HLA class I and class II types were available, the types were taken from metadata supplied by the sample provider, not from assay-based typing. Here is what the overall study found, with its caveats: The quantity of clinical and demographic metadata differed by source and by participant and was supplied without curation.

TCRbeta CDR3 regions were amplified from genomic DNA using the immunoSEQ Assay, a bias-controlled multiplex PCR. The authors' pipeline ran thus. The number of nucleated cells in each sample was estimated by amplification of reference gene primers within the assay. To quantify the absolute abundance of each unique TCRbeta CDR3 rearrangement, sequence reads were collapsed and filtered. For each sample, productive Simpson clonality was calculated as the square root of Simpson's diversity index over productive rearrangements. The source is immuneACCESS, and TCRdb retained only in-frame sequences with V and J called. Part of the clones is not carried over; for the studies checked, unresolved V genes explain less than half of this, and the remainder is unexplained. For V, J and clone size, that table is used; D and trimming come from the DNA. The sample includes tens of thousands of clones, with around nine tenths observed a single time. Clones ranked in the top ten supply roughly 1.2% of the sample.

Collaborating institutions collected whole blood in K2EDTA tubes following their own protocols. Collaborator samples were shipped for TCRbeta analysis as frozen whole blood, isolated PBMCs, or DNA extracted from either sample type. On this clone itself: Its target antigen remains unknown. Base qualities were left out, and no much larger clone turns up one base away.

Between the V and J ends, shortened by 4 bases and 0 bases respectively, the junction contains 4 bases. Reading from cysteine to phenylalanine, the CDR3 counts 13 amino acids. Here the CDR3 DNA is all that survives: 39 bases in frame from base 1. Taken from the germline V gene, the CDR1 and CDR2 loops are KGHDR and SFDVKD. The TCR comes from a man in his sixties with acute or convalescent COVID-19. The V gene is TRBV24-1 and the J gene is TRBJ2-3; the D gene cannot be named for sure. What was sequenced was peripheral blood. The CDR3 reads CATSEESTDTQYF. The nucleotide sequence is given as TGTGCCACCAGTGAAGAGAGCACAGATACGCAGTATTTT.